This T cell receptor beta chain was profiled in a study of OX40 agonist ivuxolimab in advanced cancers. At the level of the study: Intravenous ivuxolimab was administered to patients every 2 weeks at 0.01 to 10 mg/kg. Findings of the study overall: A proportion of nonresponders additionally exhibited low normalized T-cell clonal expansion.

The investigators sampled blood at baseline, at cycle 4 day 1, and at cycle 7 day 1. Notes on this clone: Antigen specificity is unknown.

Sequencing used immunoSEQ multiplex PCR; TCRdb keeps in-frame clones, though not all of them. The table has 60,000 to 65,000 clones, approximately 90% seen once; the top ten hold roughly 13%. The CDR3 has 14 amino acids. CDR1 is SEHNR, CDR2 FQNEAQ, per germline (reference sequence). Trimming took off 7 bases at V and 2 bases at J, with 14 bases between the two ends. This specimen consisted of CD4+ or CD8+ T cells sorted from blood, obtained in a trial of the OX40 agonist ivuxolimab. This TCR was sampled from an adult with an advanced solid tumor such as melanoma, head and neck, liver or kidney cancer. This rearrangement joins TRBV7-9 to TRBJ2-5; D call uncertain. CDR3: CASTPQLGQETQYF. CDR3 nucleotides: TGTGCCAGCACCCCCCAATTGGGACAAGAGACCCAGTACTTC.